This passage covers 25 T cell receptor beta chains from one sample sequenced in a study of monozygotic twins with inflammatory bowel disease. TCRdb re-analyzed the 5' RACE reads; it lists each CDR3 protein once, without DNA. Its listing shows 200,000 to 250,000 distinct CDR3 sequences. The specimen was blood. The source is a human donor with ulcerative colitis or Crohn's disease, or a healthy co-twin of an affected twin (not recorded which).

The V call is TRBV5-1, the J call TRBJ2-3. This CDR3 spans 14 amino acids. Germline CDR1 reads SGHRS; CDR2 reads YFSETQ. CDR3 region: CASRELPGTDTQYF.

The V and J genes are TRBV9 and TRBJ2-3; without DNA, the TCRdb call of TRBD2 cannot be checked. Germline V gene sequence: CDR1 SGDLS, CDR2 YYNGEE. There are 15 residues in the CDR3. Here the CDR3 reads CASSAVRGPTDTQYF.

The chain joins TRBV5-6 to TRBJ2-5. CDR1 is SGHDT, CDR2 YYEEEE, per germline. The CDR3 is 14 amino acids. CDR3 loop: CASSLEVARETQYF.

The CDR3 protein is CAWSEAGEQYF. This chain uses TRBV30 with TRBJ2-7; TCRdb's D call, TRBD2, is unchecked because there is no DNA. From germline, CDR1 is GTSNPN and CDR2 SVGIG (reference sequence). This CDR3 region has 11 residues.

J is TRBJ2-7 and V is TRBV27. The CDR3 has 13 residues. Germline V CDR1 and CDR2: MNHEY, SMNVEV (reference sequence). Here the CDR3 reads CASGDRNSYEQYF.

J is TRBJ2-2 and V is TRBV5-1. The germline gives CDR1 SGHRS, CDR2 YFSETQ. The CDR3 extends over 14 amino acids. CDR3: CASSWDTNTGELFF.

The rearrangement uses TRBV18 and TRBJ1-2; with no DNA, the TCRdb D assignment of TRBD1 cannot be verified. The CDR3 is 14 residues long. The germline V gene has CDR1 KGHSH and CDR2 LQKENI. CDR3 sequence: CASSPRTGDDGYTF.

This chain connects TRBV4-1 to TRBJ1-1; there is no DNA to check the TCRdb D call of TRBD1. CDR3 length: 17 amino acids. The germline V gene encodes CDR1 MGHRA and CDR2 YSYEKL. CDR3 loop: CASSQDPPGRFGAEAFF.

The chain uses TRBV27 and TRBJ2-2; without DNA, the TCRdb call of TRBD2 cannot be checked. Germline V gene lookup returns CDR1 MNHEY and CDR2 SMNVEV (reference sequence). There are 14 residues in the CDR3. This CDR3 is CASSGLVGTGELFF.

The chain carries TRBV10-3 and TRBJ1-2. The germline V gene encodes CDR1 ENHRY and CDR2 SYGVKD. The CDR3 extends over 13 amino acids. CDR3 residues: CAISESGFYGYTF.

The V gene is TRBV20-1, the J gene TRBJ2-7; no DNA is available, so the TRBD1 call from TCRdb remains unchecked. This CDR3 contains 16 residues. The germline gives CDR1 DFQATT, CDR2 SNEGSKA (reference sequence). The CDR3 here is CSARDEKTGGFYEQYF.

The chain is built from TRBV5-1 and TRBJ1-1; TCRdb reports TRBD1, a call that lacks DNA to check it against. The CDR3 runs to 13 residues. Germline CDR1 SGHRS, CDR2 YFSETQ. The CDR3 protein is CASSPGTLSEAFF.

This rearrangement joins TRBV10-3 to TRBJ1-5; TCRdb selects TRBD1, and the lack of DNA leaves this call unchecked. The length of the CDR3 is 13 residues. Germline-derived CDR1 and CDR2 are ENHRY and SYGVKD. The CDR3 spells CAISVQGGQPQHF.

The chain links TRBV20-1 to TRBJ1-2; checking the TCRdb D call of TRBD1 is not possible without DNA. The germline V gene encodes CDR1 DFQATT and CDR2 SNEGSKA (reference sequence). This CDR3 spans 11 amino acids. The chain's CDR3 is CSAFRANGYTF.

The J gene is TRBJ2-7, the V gene TRBV5-1. The CDR3 has 15 residues. CDR1 is SGHRS, CDR2 YFSETQ, per germline. The CDR3 protein is CASSTDGGSSYEQYF.

The chain couples TRBV10-3 to TRBJ2-1; TCRdb names TRBD1, which stays unverified in the absence of DNA. This CDR3 has 11 residues. Germline-derived CDR1 and CDR2 are ENHRY and SYGVKD. Here the CDR3 reads CAISPGQGQFF.

The V gene is TRBV7-2, the J gene TRBJ1-2; TCRdb calls TRBD1, which cannot be checked without DNA. Germline CDR1 SGHTA, CDR2 FQGNSA. The CDR3 has 14 residues. The CDR3 loop is CASSLGGQYYGYTF.

The chain joins TRBV11-2 to TRBJ2-3; absent DNA, TCRdb's TRBD1 call cannot be checked. CDR1 is SGHAT and CDR2 is FQNNGV in the germline V gene. The CDR3 sequence is 16 residues long. The CDR3 sequence: CASSRGEDRSTDTQYF.

The V and J genes are TRBV7-9 and TRBJ1-1. The CDR3 totals 11 residues. Germline loops: CDR1 SEHNR, CDR2 FQNEAQ (reference sequence). CDR3 amino acids: CASSSNSQPFF.

CDR3 in amino acids: CASSVTGLYNEQFF. J is TRBJ2-1 and V is TRBV5-1; without DNA, the TCRdb call of TRBD2 cannot be checked. Germline loops: CDR1 SGHRS, CDR2 YFSETQ. The length of the CDR3 is 14 residues.

The CDR3 sequence: CASSLGYSSYQPQHF. This rearrangement joins TRBV7-9 to TRBJ1-5. Germline V gene data show CDR1 as SEHNR and CDR2 as FQNEAQ (reference sequence). CDR3 length equals 15 residues.

The chain carries TRBV10-3 and TRBJ2-7. This CDR3 is built from 14 residues. Germline values: CDR1 ENHRY, CDR2 SYGVKD. CDR3 sequence reads: CAISEATRSYEQYF.

V usage is TRBV20-1 and J usage is TRBJ2-3; the D gene TCRdb calls, TRBD1, cannot be checked with no DNA. This CDR3 spans 13 amino acids. CDR1 DFQATT and CDR2 SNEGSKA come from the germline V gene (reference sequence). This chain's CDR3 is CSAPGTGFDTQYF.

The chain uses TRBV4-1 and TRBJ2-7; TCRdb's D call, TRBD2, is unchecked because there is no DNA. CDR1 MGHRA and CDR2 YSYEKL come from the germline V gene. The CDR3 has 16 amino acids. CDR3 residues: CASSQEGPTSSYEQYF.

V and J are TRBV7-2 and TRBJ2-3; TCRdb calls TRBD1, which cannot be checked without DNA. Germline values: CDR1 SGHTA, CDR2 FQGNSA. CDR3 length: 12 residues. This CDR3 is CASSWGGDRSYF. Looking up the rest from reference TRBV7-2 and TRBJ2-3 gives the full variable domain: GAGVSQSPSNKVTEKGKDVELRCDPISGHTALYWYRQSLGQGLEFLIYFQGNSAPDKSGLPSDRFSAERTGGSVSTLTIQRTQQEDSAVYLCASSWGGDRSYFGPGTRLTVL.